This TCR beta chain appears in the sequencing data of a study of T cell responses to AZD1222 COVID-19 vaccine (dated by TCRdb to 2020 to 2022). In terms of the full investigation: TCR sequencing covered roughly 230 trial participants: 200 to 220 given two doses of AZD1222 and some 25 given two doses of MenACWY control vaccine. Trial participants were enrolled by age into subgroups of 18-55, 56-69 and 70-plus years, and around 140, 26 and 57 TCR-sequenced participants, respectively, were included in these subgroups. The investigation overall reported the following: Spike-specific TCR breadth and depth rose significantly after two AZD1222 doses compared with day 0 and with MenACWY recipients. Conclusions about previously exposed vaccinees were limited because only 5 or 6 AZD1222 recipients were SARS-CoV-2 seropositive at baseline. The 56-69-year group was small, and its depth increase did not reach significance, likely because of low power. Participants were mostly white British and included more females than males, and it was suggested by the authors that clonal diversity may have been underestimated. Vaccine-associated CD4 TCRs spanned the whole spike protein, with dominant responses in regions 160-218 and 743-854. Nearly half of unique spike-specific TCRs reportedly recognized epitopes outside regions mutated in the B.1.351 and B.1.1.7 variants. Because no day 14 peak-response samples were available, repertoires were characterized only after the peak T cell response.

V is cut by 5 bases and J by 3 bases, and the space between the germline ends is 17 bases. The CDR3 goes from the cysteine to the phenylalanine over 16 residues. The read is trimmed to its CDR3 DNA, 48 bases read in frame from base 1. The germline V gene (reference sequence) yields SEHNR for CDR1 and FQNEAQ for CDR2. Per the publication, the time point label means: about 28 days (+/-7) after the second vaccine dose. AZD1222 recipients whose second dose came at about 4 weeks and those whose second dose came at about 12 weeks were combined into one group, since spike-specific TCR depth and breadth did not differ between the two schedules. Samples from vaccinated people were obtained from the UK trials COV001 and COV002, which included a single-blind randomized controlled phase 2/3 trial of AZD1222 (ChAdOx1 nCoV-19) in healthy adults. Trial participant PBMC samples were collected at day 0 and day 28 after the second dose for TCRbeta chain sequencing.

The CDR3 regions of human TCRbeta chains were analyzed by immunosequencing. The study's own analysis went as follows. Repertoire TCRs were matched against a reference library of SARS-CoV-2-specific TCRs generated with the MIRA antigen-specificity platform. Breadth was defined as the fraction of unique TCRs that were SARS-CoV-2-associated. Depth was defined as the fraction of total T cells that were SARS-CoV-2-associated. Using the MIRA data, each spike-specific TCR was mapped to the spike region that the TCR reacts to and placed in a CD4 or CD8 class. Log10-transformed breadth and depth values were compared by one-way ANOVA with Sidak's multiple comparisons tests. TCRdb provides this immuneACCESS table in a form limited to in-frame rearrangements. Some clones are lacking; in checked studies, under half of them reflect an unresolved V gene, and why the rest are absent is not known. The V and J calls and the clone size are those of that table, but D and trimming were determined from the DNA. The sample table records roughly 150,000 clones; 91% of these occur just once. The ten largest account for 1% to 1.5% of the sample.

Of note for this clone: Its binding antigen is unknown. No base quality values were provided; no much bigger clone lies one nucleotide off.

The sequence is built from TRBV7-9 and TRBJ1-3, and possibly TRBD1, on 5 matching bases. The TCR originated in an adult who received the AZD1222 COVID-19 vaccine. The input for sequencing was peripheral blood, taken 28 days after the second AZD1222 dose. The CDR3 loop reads CASSPRGRTIGNTIYF. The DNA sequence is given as TGTGCCAGCAGCCCCCGGGGGAGGACCATTGGAAACACCATATATTTT.